Ten or more counts support the clone carrying this T cell receptor beta chain. Its matching antigen is unknown. The data belong to a study of T cells in Graves' hyperthyroidism and ophthalmopathy. Study conclusions and caveats: The blood repertoire included most of the expanded thyroid clonotypes above 0.001.

Trimming removed 2 bases from V and 6 bases from J, with 16 bases in between. Germline CDR1 reads KGHDR; CDR2 reads SFDVKD. The CDR3 sequence is 15 residues long. RNA transcripts were the template for amplifying TCR beta CDR3 regions. With the HTBI primer set, the TCR CDR3 went through a first round of RT-PCR. TCRdb recomputed calls from the multiplex PCR reads with MiXCR, one row per CDR3 protein. The sample includes fewer than 350,000 distinct CDR3 sequences, roughly 20% of them seen just once. Clinical Activity Scores of at least 3, NOSPECS grades of at least 4 and durations under 3 months characterized ophthalmopathy patients.

The genes are TRBV24-1 and TRBJ2-7; the D call may be TRBD1 or TRBD2 (5 bases each). This clonotype originated in a woman aged 40 to 55 with Graves' ophthalmopathy. The sequencing input was blood. The CDR3 coding sequence is TGTGCCACCAGTGATTCCGGGACCGAGAAGACCGAGCAGTACTTC. This translates into CATSDSGTEKTEQYF.